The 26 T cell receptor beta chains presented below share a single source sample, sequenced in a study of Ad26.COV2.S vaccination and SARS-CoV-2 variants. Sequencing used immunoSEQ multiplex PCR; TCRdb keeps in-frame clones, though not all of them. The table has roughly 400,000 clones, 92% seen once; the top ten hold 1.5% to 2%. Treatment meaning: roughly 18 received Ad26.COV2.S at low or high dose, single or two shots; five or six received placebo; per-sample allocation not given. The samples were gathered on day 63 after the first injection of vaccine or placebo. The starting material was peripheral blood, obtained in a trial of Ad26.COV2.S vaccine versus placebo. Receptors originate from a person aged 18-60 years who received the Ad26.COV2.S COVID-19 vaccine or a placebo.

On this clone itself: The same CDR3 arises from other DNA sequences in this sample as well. CDR3 sequence: CASRPTSSYEQYF. As DNA, the CDR3 is TGTGCCAGCAGGCCTACGAGCTCCTACGAGCAGTACTTC. The chain combines TRBV12-3 or TRBV12-4 with TRBJ2-7; no reliable D call. This CDR3 spans 13 amino acids. V gave up 6 bases and J gave up 0 bases, with 9 bases separating them.

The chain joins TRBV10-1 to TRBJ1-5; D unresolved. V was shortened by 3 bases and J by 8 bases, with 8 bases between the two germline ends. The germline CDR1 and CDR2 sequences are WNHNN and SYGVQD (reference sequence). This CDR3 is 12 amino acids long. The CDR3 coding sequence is TGCGCCAGCAGTGATGGGTATGAGCCCCAGCATTTT. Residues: CASSDGYEPQHF.

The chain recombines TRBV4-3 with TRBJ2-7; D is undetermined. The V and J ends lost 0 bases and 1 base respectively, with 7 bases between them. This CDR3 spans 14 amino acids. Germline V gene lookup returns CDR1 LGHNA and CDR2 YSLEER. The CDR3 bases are TGCGCCAGCAGCCAAGACCCGAGATCCTACGAGCAGTACTTC. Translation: CASSQDPRSYEQYF.

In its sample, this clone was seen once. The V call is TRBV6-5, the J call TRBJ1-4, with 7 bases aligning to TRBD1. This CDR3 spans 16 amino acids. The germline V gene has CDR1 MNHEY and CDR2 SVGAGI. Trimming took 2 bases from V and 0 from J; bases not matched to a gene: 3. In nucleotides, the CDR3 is TGTGCCAGCAGTTACGGGCAGGGGGCAACTAATGAAAAACTGTTTTTT. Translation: CASSYGQGATNEKLFF.

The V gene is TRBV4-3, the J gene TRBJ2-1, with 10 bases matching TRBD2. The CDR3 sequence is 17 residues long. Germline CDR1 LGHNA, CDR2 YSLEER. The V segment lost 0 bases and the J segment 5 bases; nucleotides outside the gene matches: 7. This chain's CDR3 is CASSQELTSGANNEQFF. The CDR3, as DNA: TGCGCCAGCAGCCAAGAATTAACTAGCGGGGCCAACAATGAGCAGTTCTTC.

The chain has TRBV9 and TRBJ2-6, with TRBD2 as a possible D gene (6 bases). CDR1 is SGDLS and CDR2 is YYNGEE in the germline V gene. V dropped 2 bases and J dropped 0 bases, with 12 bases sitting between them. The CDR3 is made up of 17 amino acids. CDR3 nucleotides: TGTGCCAGCAGCGTGGGGAGGACCTCCTCTGGGGCCAACGTCCTGACTTTC. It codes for CASSVGRTSSGANVLTF. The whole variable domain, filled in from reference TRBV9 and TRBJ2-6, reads DSGVTQTPKHLITATGQRVTLRCSPRSGDLSVYWYQQSLDQGLQFLIQYYNGEERAKGNILERFSAQQFPDLHSELNLSSLELGDSALYFCASSVGRTSSGANVLTFGAGSRLTVL.

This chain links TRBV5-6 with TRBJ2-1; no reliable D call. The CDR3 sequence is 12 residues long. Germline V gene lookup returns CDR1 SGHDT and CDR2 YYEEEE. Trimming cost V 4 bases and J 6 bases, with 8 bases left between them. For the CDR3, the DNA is TGTGCCAGCAGCGCGGTAACCAATGAGCAGTTCTTC. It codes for CASSAVTNEQFF.

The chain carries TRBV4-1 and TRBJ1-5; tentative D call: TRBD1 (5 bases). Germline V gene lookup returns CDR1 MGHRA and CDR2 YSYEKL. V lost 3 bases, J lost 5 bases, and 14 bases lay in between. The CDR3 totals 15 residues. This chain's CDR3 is CASSHFWGSYQPQHF. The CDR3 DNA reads TGCGCCAGCAGCCACTTTTGGGGGAGTTATCAGCCCCAGCATTTT.

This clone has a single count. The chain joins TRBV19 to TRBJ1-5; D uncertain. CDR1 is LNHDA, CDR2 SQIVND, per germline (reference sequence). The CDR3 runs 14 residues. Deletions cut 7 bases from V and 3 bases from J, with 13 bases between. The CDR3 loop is CASTLPGYNQPQHF. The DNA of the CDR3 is TGTGCCAGTACGCTTCCGGGTTACAATCAGCCCCAGCATTTT.

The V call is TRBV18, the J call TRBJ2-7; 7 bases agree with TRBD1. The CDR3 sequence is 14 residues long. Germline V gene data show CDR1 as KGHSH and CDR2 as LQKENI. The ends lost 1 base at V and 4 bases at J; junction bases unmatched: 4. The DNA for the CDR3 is TGTGCCAGCTCACCACGCAGGGGGAGTTACGAGCAGTACTTC. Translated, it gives CASSPRRGSYEQYF.

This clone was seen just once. CDR3 amino acids: CASSEGSRTLQYTEAFF. CDR3 bases: TGCGCCAGCAGCGAAGGGAGCCGGACGCTCCAGTACACTGAAGCTTTCTTT. The chain joins TRBV4-1 to TRBJ1-1, with D hard to call. This CDR3 has 17 residues. V lost 5 bases, J lost 3 bases, and 22 bases lay in between. Germline V CDR1 and CDR2: MGHRA, YSYEKL.

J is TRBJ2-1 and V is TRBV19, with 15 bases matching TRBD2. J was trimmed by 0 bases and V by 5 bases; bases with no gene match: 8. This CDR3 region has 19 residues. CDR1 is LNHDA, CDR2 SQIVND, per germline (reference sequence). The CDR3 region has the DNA TGTGCCAGTAGTCCCCGGACTAGCGGGGGGGCCCGCTCCTACAATGAGCAGTTCTTC. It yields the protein CASSPRTSGGARSYNEQFF.

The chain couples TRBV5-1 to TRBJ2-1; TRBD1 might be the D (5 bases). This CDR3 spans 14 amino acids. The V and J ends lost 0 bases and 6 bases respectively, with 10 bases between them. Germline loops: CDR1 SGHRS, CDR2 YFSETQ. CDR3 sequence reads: CASSLGQTPNEQFF. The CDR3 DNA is TGCGCCAGCAGCTTGGGACAGACCCCCAATGAGCAGTTCTTC.

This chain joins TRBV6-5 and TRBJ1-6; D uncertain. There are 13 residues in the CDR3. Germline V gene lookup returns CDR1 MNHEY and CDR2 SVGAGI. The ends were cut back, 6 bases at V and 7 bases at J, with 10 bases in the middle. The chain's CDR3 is CASSHQQNSPLHF. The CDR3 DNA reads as TGTGCCAGCAGCCACCAACAAAATTCACCCCTCCACTTT.

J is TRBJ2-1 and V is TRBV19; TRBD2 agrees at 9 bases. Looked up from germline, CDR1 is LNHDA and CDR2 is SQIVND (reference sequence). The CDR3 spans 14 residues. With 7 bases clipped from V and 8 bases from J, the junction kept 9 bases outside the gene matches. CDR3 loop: CASKGGGVRYEQFF. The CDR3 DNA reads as TGTGCCAGTAAGGGCGGGGGGGTGAGGTATGAGCAGTTCTTC.

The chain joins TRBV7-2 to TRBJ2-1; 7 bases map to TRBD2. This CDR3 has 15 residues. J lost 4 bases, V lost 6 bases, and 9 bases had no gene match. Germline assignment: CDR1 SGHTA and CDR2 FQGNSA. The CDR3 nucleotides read TGTGCCAGCAGTTCGCCGGGACTACCTTACAATGAGCAGTTCTTC. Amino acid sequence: CASSSPGLPYNEQFF.

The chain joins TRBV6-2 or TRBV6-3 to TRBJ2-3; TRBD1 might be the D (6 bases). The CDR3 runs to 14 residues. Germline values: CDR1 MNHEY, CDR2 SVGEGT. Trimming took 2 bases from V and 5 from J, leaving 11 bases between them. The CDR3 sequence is CASSYRGRGDTQYF. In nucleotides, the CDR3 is TGTGCCAGCAGTTACAGGGGGAGAGGAGATACGCAGTATTTT.

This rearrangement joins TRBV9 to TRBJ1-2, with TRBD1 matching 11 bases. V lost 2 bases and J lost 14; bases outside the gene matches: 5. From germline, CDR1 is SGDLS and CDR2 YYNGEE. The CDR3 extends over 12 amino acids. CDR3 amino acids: CASSVGTGGLTF. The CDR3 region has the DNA TGTGCCAGCAGCGTTGGGACAGGGGGTCTAACCTTC.

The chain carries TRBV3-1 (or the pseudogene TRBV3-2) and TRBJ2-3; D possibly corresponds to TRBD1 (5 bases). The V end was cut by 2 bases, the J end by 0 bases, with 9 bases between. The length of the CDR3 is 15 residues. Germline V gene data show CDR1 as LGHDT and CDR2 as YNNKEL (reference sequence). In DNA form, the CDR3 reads TGTGCCAGCAGCCAATGGGGCCAGAGCACAGATACGCAGTATTTT. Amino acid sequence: CASSQWGQSTDTQYF.

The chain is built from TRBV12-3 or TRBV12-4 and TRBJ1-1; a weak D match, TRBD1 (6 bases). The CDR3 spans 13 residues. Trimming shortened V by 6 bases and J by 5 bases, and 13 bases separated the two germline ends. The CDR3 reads CASRSGVWTEAFF. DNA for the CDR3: TGTGCCAGCAGATCAGGGGTTTGGACTGAAGCTTTCTTT.

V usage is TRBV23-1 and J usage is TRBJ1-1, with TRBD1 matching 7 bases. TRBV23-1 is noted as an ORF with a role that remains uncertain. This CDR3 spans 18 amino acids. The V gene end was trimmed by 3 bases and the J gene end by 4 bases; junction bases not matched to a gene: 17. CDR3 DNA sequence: TGCGCCAGCAGTCATACTAGGGGGCGCGTTAAAGGTTCCACTGAAGCTTTCTTT. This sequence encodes CASSHTRGRVKGSTEAFF.

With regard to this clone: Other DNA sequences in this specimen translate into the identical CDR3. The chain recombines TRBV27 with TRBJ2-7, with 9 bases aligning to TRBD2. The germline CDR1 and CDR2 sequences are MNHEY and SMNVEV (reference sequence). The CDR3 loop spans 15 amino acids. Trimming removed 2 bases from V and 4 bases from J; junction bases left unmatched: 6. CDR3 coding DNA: TGTGCCAGCAGTTTACGGGCGGGGGGGTGGTACGAGCAGTACTTC. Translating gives CASSLRAGGWYEQYF.

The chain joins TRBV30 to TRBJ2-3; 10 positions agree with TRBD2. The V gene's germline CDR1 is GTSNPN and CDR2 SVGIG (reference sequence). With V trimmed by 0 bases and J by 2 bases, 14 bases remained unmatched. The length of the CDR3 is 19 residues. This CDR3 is CAWSVAGGTVWLFTDTQYF. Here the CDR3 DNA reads TGTGCCTGGAGTGTAGCGGGGGGGACGGTATGGTTGTTCACAGATACGCAGTATTTT.

CDR3 region: CASSLIGPMNTEAFF. The CDR3 nucleotides are TGTGCCAGCAGTTTGATTGGGCCAATGAACACTGAAGCTTTCTTT. V usage is TRBV28 and J usage is TRBJ1-1; no firm D call. The germline V gene has CDR1 MDHEN and CDR2 SYDVKM. CDR3 length: 15 amino acids. V gave up 3 bases and J gave up 0 bases, with 11 bases separating them.

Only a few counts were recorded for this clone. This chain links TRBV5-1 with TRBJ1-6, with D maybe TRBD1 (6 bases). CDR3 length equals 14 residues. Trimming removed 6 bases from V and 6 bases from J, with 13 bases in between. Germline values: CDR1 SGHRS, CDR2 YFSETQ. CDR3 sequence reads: CASNPRGGNSPLHF. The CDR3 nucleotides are TGCGCCAGCAATCCCAGGGGCGGTAATTCACCCCTCCACTTT.

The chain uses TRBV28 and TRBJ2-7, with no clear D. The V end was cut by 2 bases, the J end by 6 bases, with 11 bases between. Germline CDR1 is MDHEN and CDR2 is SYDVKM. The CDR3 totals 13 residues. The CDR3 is CASSLIFLGEQYF. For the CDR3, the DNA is TGTGCCAGCAGTTTAATTTTTTTAGGCGAGCAGTACTTC.